The TCR beta chain described here comes from a study of cytomegalovirus exposure and HLA in healthy donors. The study, taken as a whole, reports: Three of the chains that were CMV-associated were confirmed in vitro to be specific for CMV antigens. CMV serostatus stood as the only immune exposure information on hand. Whilst most TCR sequences proved rare, a subset of public TCRs occurred across many donors.

The PCR used 60 Vbeta and 13 Jbeta primers. How the authors handled the data: Roughly 11 million of the about 80 million unique TCR beta chains counted in a later analysis were shared. Sequenced by immunoSEQ multiplex PCR; TCRdb stores in-frame clones only, minus some. For V, J and clone size, that table is used; D and trimming come from the DNA. The sample shows around 180,000 clones, around 81% of them seen only once. The CDR3 is 14 amino acids. Per the germline V gene, CDR1 is SEHNR and CDR2 is FQNEAQ (reference sequence). Trimming left V 1 base short and J 6 bases short, with 11 bases between. As for this clone: Its antigen is not identified.

The rearrangement uses TRBV7-9 and TRBJ2-3; D is unresolved. The sequence was obtained from a man between 40 and 49 years old in good health and CMV-seronegative. The sequenced material came from PBMCs. For the CDR3, the DNA is TGTGCCAGCAGCTTAGAGCGCAGTGGGGATACGCAGTATTTT. It encodes CASSLERSGDTQYF.